The 20 T cell receptor beta chains in this list originate from one sample, sequenced in a study of T cells in Graves' hyperthyroidism and ophthalmopathy. The CDR3 regions of TCR beta were amplified from RNA transcripts. TCR CDR3 regions were first amplified by RT-PCR with HTBI primers. TCRdb ran MiXCR on the multiplex PCR reads and lists one entry per CDR3 protein. The sample records 550,000 to 650,000 distinct CDR3 sequences, 14% being singletons. Sequencing was done on a sample of blood. Receptors were obtained from a woman between 40 and 50 years old with Graves' hyperthyroidism.

The chain carries TRBV5-1 and TRBJ2-7; D ambiguous. Trimming cost V 0 bases and J 4 bases, with 8 bases left between them. CDR3 length: 13 residues. Germline CDR1 and CDR2: SGHRS and YFSETQ. This CDR3 reads CASSLVGQYEQYF. CDR3 bases: TGCGCCAGCAGCTTGGTAGGCCAATACGAGCAGTACTTC.

This clonotype turned up a few times. The rearrangement links TRBV7-3 to TRBJ2-2; D may be TRBD1 or TRBD2 (5 bases each). The germline V and J ends were trimmed by 5 bases and 4 bases, with 11 bases remaining between them. In germline, CDR1 is SGHTA, CDR2 FQGTGA. The CDR3 is 14 residues long. The CDR3, as DNA: TGTGCCAGCAGCACTGATGGGGGCACCGGGGAGCTGTTTTTT. Translating it yields CASSTDGGTGELFF.

This chain uses TRBV4-1 with TRBJ2-5; 8 nucleotides line up with TRBD2. The J segment lost 2 bases and the V segment lost 6 bases, leaving 8 bases of the junction unmatched. The CDR3 covers 15 residues. The V gene's germline CDR1 is MGHRA and CDR2 YSYEKL. The CDR3 sequence: CASSPIAGIQETQYF. Here the CDR3 DNA reads TGCGCCAGCAGTCCCATAGCGGGGATACAAGAGACCCAGTACTTC.

J is TRBJ2-7 and V is TRBV7-9, with 9 bases matching TRBD1. J gave up 7 bases and V 5 bases, and 12 bases lay outside the gene matches. Germline values: CDR1 SEHNR, CDR2 FQNEAQ (reference sequence). This CDR3 contains 15 residues. CDR3 DNA: TGTGCCAGCAGCCCCACAGGGGGCCGAGGGAATGAGCAGTACTTC. Translating it yields CASSPTGGRGNEQYF.

This clonotype has at least ten counts. The chain has TRBV7-3 and TRBJ2-7, with TRBD2 matching over 7 bases. This CDR3 has 13 amino acids. The V segment lost 0 bases and the J segment 6 bases; nucleotides outside the gene matches: 2. Germline V gene data show CDR1 as SGHTA and CDR2 as FQGTGA. The CDR3 DNA sequence: TGTGCCAGCAGCTTAACGCGGGAGCGCGAGCAGTACTTC. It yields the protein CASSLTREREQYF.

The chain recombines TRBV5-1 with TRBJ2-5; 9 nucleotides agree with TRBD2. After removal of 0 bases from V and 5 bases from J, the junction contained 5 bases not matched to a gene. Germline-derived CDR1 and CDR2 are SGHRS and YFSETQ. CDR3 length equals 15 residues. The CDR3 DNA follows: TGCGCCAGCAGCTTGGGTCTAGCGGGATATGAGACCCAGTACTTC. It specifies CASSLGLAGYETQYF.

This clonotype was seen a handful of times. The chain employs TRBV6-1 and TRBJ1-5; 11 bases are a match to TRBD1. This CDR3 spans 14 amino acids. Germline V gene sequence: CDR1 MNHNS, CDR2 SASEGT. V shed 7 bases, J shed 6 bases, and the junction held 5 bases outside the gene matches. The DNA for the CDR3 is TGTGCCAGCATTGGACAGGGGGCGGGTCAGCCCCAGCATTTT. Translation: CASIGQGAGQPQHF.

Comments on this clonotype: Given a much more abundant clone one base away, this may be a read error. The V and J genes are TRBV7-2 and TRBJ2-7; 7 bases are shared with TRBD2. V shed 0 bases and J 6 bases; nucleotides not matched to a gene: 14. The CDR3 extends over 17 amino acids. Germline V gene lookup returns CDR1 SGHTA and CDR2 FQGNSA. Here the CDR3 reads CASSLAPVGQRDGEQYF. The CDR3 nucleotides are TGTGCCAGCAGCTTAGCCCCGGTGGGGCAGCGGGACGGCGAGCAGTACTTC.

The rearrangement uses TRBV14 and TRBJ2-1; D call uncertain. The CDR3 contains 15 residues. Trimming took 3 bases from V and 4 from J, leaving 13 bases between them. Germline lookup yields CDR1 SGHDN and CDR2 FVKESK. The CDR3: CASSQPFGTYNEQFF. The CDR3 DNA sequence: TGTGCCAGCAGCCAGCCGTTCGGAACGTACAATGAGCAGTTCTTC.

This clonotype was found a few times. The rearrangement joins TRBV29-1 to TRBJ2-7, with 7 bases that match TRBD2. The CDR3 has 13 residues. CDR1 and CDR2 (germline): SQVTM, ANQGSEA. After removal of 4 bases from V and 6 bases from J, the junction contained 9 bases not matched to a gene. The CDR3 region is CSVAFGLGGEQYF. CDR3 coding DNA: TGCAGCGTTGCCTTCGGACTAGGAGGCGAGCAGTACTTC.

The chain combines TRBV3-1 with TRBJ2-2, with a weak D call TRBD2 (5 bases). Deletions cut 1 base from V and 5 bases from J, with 14 bases between. CDR1 and CDR2 from the germline V gene are LGHDT and YNNKEL (reference sequence). The length of the CDR3 is 16 residues. The CDR3 loop is CASSQGGGSPTGELFF. In DNA, the CDR3 is TGTGCCAGCAGCCAAGGAGGTGGGAGTCCAACCGGGGAGCTGTTTTTT.

Ten or more counts support this clonotype. V gene TRBV3-1 combines with J gene TRBJ1-3; D is unresolved. This CDR3 has 16 amino acids. The germline CDR1 and CDR2 sequences are LGHDT and YNNKEL (reference sequence). Trimming took 0 bases from V and 0 from J, leaving 9 bases between them. The CDR3 loop is CASSQDFRSSGNTIYF. Written as DNA, the CDR3 is TGTGCCAGCAGCCAAGATTTCAGGAGCTCTGGAAACACCATATATTTT.

The table lists this clonotype with many counts. The rearrangement links TRBV11-2 to TRBJ2-1; D is unclear. The V gene's germline CDR1 is SGHAT and CDR2 FQNNGV. Trimming left V 1 base short and J 7 bases short, with 11 bases between. This CDR3 spans 14 amino acids. CDR3 residues: CASSLGGGKNEQFF. CDR3 nucleotides: TGTGCCAGCAGCTTAGGGGGTGGGAAAAATGAGCAGTTCTTC.

V and J are TRBV6-1 and TRBJ1-2; 12 bases match TRBD1. This CDR3 comprises 20 residues. Germline V lookup: CDR1 MNHNS, CDR2 SASEGT. J was trimmed by 4 bases and V by 5 bases; bases with no gene match: 20. The CDR3 is CASSLLASGTGGPTIYGYTF. CDR3 DNA: TGTGCCAGCAGTCTCCTCGCCTCAGGGACAGGGGGCCCTACTATCTATGGCTACACCTTC.

This clonotype was observed at least ten times. The J gene is TRBJ2-7, the V gene TRBV12-3 or TRBV12-4; D might be TRBD1 (6 bases). The CDR3 totals 14 residues. V lost 8 bases and J 0 bases, leaving 14 bases between the germline ends. The CDR3 sequence: CASRDTGSSYEQYF. Written as DNA, the CDR3 is TGTGCCAGCCGGGACACAGGAAGCTCCTACGAGCAGTACTTC.

This clonotype was counted many times. This chain joins TRBV30 and TRBJ1-1; D not resolved. Germline loops: CDR1 GTSNPN, CDR2 SVGIG (reference sequence). Trimming took 0 bases from V and 3 from J, leaving 14 bases between them. There are 15 residues in the CDR3. Here the CDR3 DNA reads TGTGCCTGGAGTGTACGCAGAGGGAGGGACACTGAAGCTTTCTTT. Protein product: CAWSVRRGRDTEAFF.

This clonotype has ten or more counts. The chain recombines TRBV28 with TRBJ2-4; TRBD1 agrees at 7 bases. The CDR3 runs 16 residues. V lost 3 bases to trimming and J lost 3 bases; unmatched junction nucleotides: 8. Germline CDR1 is MDHEN and CDR2 is SYDVKM. The CDR3 DNA is TGTGCCAGCAGTTTGGCACAGGGGAACGGCAAAAACATTCAGTACTTC. Translated: CASSLAQGNGKNIQYF.

This clonotype came up many times. The rearrangement links TRBV20-1 to TRBJ2-7; 7 bases are shared with TRBD2. Germline CDR1 DFQATT, CDR2 SNEGSKA (reference sequence). Trimming took 3 bases from V and 1 from J; bases not matched to a gene: 3. The CDR3 spans 13 residues. The CDR3 is CSASAAGSYEQYF. The CDR3 DNA is TGCAGTGCTAGCGCAGCGGGGTCCTACGAGCAGTACTTC.

A few counts support this clonotype. The DNA of the CDR3 is TGTGCCAGCAGTGAGGGGGCGGCCGGAAACACCATATATTTT. It encodes CASSEGAAGNTIYF. The chain recombines TRBV6-1 with TRBJ1-3, with D perhaps matching TRBD1 (6 bases). V was pared by 3 bases and J by 4 bases, with 10 bases between. The V gene's germline CDR1 is MNHNS and CDR2 SASEGT. CDR3 length: 14 residues.

The chain has TRBV30 and TRBJ1-2; TRBD1 might be the D (6 bases). The CDR3 consists of 12 residues. Germline CDR1 is GTSNPN and CDR2 is SVGIG (reference sequence). Trimming shortened V by 7 bases and J by 4 bases, and 13 bases separated the two germline ends. The CDR3 DNA follows: TGTGCCTCGGGGGGCAGGGGCTATGGCTACACCTTC. This translates into CASGGRGYGYTF.